This T cell receptor (beta chain) was obtained from a study of human T cells and chemical hapten exposure. On the study more broadly: Across samples, TCR yields varied, mostly owing to small differences in pooled library volumes. General study findings and limits: DPC sensitization produced no change in TCRs with frequency above 1 in 1000.

Germline loops: CDR1 SEHNR, CDR2 FQNEAQ (reference sequence). The CDR3 length is 15 residues. With 1 base clipped from V and 11 bases from J, the junction kept 13 bases outside the gene matches. Time point of the sample: healthy volunteer bleed at 2 weeks. Whole blood, unfractionated, served as the material for total RNA extraction. During construction of the library, unique molecular identifiers were attached to individual cDNA molecules for quantitative, reproducible TCR counting. TCRdb processed the RACE reads anew with MiXCR; each CDR3 protein has one entry. The profile shows 43,000 or so distinct CDR3 sequences, approximately 4.7% of them singletons. There are many counts of this clonotype. The antigen remains unidentified.

The chain employs TRBV7-9 and TRBJ1-1; 7 bases align to TRBD1. The receptor's source is a female donor in good health. Some clones in this sample may be carry-over from other donors' samples. The specimen was whole blood. The CDR3 region has the DNA TGTGCCAGCAGCTTAGGACAGGGACGTTTAGGTGAGGCTTTCTTT. Translated: CASSLGQGRLGEAFF.